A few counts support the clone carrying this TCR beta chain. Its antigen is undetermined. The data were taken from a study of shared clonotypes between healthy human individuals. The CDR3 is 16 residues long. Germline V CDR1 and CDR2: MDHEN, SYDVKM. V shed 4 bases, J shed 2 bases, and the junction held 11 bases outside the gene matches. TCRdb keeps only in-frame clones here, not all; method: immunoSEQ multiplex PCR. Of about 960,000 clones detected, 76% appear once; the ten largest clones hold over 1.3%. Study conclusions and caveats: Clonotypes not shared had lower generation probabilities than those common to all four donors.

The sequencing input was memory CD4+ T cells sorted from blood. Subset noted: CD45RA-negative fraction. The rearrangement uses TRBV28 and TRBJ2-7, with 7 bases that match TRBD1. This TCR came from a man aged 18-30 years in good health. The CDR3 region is CASSSLIRDRPYEQYF. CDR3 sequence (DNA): TGTGCCAGCAGTTCACTGATCCGGGACAGACCCTACGAGCAGTACTTC.